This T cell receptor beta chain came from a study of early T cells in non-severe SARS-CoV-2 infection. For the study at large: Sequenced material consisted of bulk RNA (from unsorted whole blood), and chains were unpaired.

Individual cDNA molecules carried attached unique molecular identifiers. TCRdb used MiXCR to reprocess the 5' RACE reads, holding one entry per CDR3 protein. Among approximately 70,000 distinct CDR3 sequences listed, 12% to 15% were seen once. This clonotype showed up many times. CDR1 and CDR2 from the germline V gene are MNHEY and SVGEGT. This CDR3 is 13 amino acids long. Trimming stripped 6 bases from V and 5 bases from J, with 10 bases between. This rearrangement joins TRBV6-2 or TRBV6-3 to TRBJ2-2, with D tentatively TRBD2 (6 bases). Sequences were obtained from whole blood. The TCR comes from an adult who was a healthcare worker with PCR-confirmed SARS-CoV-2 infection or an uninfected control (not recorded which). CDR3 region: CASRVSGTGELFF. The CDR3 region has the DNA TGTGCCAGCAGGGTTAGCGGAACCGGGGAGCTGTTTTTT.